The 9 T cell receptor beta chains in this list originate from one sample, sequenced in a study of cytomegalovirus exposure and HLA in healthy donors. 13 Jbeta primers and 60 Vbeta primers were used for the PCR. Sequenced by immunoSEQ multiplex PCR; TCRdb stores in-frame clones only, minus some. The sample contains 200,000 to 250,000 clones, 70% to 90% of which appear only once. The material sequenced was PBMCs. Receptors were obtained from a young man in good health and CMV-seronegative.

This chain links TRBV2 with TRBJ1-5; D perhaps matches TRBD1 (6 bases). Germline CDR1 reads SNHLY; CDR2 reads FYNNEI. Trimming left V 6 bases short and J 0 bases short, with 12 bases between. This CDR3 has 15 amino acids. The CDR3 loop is CASSKDRTSNQPQHF. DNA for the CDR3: TGTGCCAGCAGCAAAGACAGGACTAGCAATCAGCCCCAGCATTTT.

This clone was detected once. CDR3 protein: CASSPQSSSYNSPLHF. The CDR3 nucleotides read TGTGCCAGCTCACCACAATCCAGCTCCTATAATTCACCCCTCCACTTT. V gene TRBV18 combines with J gene TRBJ1-6; D is unclear. Looked up from germline, CDR1 is KGHSH and CDR2 is LQKENI. The CDR3 is made up of 16 amino acids. Trimming took off 1 base at V and 0 bases at J, with 7 bases between the two ends.

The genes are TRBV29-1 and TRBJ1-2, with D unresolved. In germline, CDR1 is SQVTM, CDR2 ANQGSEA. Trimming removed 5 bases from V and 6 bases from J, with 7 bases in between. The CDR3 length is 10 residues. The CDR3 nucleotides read TGCAGCGTTCCTCTAGATGGCTACACCTTC. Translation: CSVPLDGYTF.

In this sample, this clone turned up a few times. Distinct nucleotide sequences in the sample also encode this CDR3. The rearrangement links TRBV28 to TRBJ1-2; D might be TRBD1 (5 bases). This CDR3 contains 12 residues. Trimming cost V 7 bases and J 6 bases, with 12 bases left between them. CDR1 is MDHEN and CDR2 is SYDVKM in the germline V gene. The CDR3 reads CASNRDSDGYTF. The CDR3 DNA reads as TGTGCCAGCAACCGGGACTCCGATGGCTACACCTTC.

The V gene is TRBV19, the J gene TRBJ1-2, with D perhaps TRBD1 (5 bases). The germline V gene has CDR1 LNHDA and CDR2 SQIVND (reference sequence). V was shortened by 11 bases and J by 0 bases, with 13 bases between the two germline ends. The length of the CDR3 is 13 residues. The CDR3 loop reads CAASETANYGYTF. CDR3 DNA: TGTGCCGCCTCCGAGACAGCTAACTATGGCTACACCTTC.

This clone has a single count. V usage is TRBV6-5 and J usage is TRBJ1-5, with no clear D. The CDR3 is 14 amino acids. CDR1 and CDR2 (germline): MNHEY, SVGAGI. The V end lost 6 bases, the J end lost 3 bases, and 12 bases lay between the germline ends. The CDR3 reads CASSRVAPNQPQHF. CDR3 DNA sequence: TGTGCCAGCAGCCGGGTAGCGCCCAATCAGCCCCAGCATTTT.

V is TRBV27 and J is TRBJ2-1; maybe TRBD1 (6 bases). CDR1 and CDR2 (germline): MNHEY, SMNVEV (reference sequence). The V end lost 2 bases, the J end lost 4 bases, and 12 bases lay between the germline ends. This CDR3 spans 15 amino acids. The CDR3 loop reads CASSLEGGPYNEQFF. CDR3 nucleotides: TGTGCCAGCAGTTTAGAAGGGGGTCCGTACAATGAGCAGTTCTTC.

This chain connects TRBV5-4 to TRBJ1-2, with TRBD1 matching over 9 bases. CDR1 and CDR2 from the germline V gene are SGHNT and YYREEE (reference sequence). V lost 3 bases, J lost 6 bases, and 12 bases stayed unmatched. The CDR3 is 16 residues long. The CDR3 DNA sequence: TGTGCCAGCAGCTGGCCCGGGACAGGGAAAGTAGATGGCTACACCTTC. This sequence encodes CASSWPGTGKVDGYTF.

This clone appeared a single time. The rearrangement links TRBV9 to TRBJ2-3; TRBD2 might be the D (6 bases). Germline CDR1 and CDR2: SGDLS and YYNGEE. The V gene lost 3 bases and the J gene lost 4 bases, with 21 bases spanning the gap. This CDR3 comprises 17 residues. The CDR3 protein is CASSGGGDWFIADTQYF. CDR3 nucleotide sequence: TGTGCCAGCAGCGGTGGAGGGGACTGGTTTATCGCAGATACGCAGTATTTT.